Listed below are T cell receptor beta chains from one sample, sequenced in a study of T cell responses to AZD1222 COVID-19 vaccine. Generated by immunoSEQ multiplex PCR, the TCRdb table keeps only in-frame clones and is missing some. Here the sample spans roughly 120,000 clones, 80% to 90% being singletons. This material consisted of peripheral blood, taken on day 0 of AZD1222 vaccination. The receptors come from an adult in good health. CDR3s leave out the opening cysteine and the closing phenylalanine or tryptophan. A D gene is named only where the DNA matches it firmly.

D gene: TRBD1; CDR3 length: 14; V gene: TRBV27; J gene: TRBJ1-1; CDR3 protein: ASTQGQGLGNTEAF
D gene: -; CDR3 length: 14; V gene: TRBV5-1; J gene: TRBJ1-6; CDR3 protein: ASSLEDTGYNSPLH
D gene: TRBD2; CDR3 length: 16; V gene: TRBV7-3; J gene: TRBJ2-3; CDR3 protein: ASSVGLAGGYLADTQY
D gene: TRBD2; CDR3 length: 13; V gene: TRBV11-3; J gene: TRBJ2-3; CDR3 protein: ASSSGGRFGDTQY
D gene: -; CDR3 length: 12; V gene: TRBV5-1; J gene: TRBJ2-7; CDR3 protein: ASSFAPEAYEQY
D gene: -; CDR3 length: 16; V gene: TRBV6-4; J gene: TRBJ2-1; CDR3 protein: ASSDSYSRGGSYNEQF
D gene: TRBD1; CDR3 length: 11; V gene: TRBV29-1; J gene: TRBJ1-5; CDR3 protein: SVGEGAEQPQH
D gene: -; CDR3 length: 11; V gene: TRBV28; J gene: TRBJ2-7; CDR3 protein: ASSLRSGEWQY
D gene: TRBD2; CDR3 length: 11; V gene: TRBV18; J gene: TRBJ2-7; CDR3 protein: ASSDGGGYEQY
D gene: -; CDR3 length: 11; V gene: TRBV2; J gene: TRBJ2-2; CDR3 protein: ASILIPTGELF
D gene: -; CDR3 length: 15; V gene: TRBV7-9; J gene: TRBJ1-6; CDR3 protein: ASTSWGAVNYNSPLH
D gene: -; CDR3 length: 10; V gene: TRBV9; J gene: TRBJ2-3; CDR3 protein: ASSVGPDTQY
D gene: -; CDR3 length: 10; V gene: TRBV10-2; J gene: TRBJ1-1; CDR3 protein: ATRTGATEAF
D gene: -; CDR3 length: 12; V gene: TRBV20-1; J gene: TRBJ1-5; CDR3 protein: SASMQYSNQPQH
D gene: -; CDR3 length: 13; V gene: TRBV11-2; J gene: TRBJ1-6; CDR3 protein: ASSLVWKPNSPLH
D gene: -; CDR3 length: 11; V gene: TRBV7-2; J gene: TRBJ2-1; CDR3 protein: ASSRGGYNEQF
D gene: -; CDR3 length: 12; V gene: TRBV7-2; J gene: TRBJ2-7; CDR3 protein: ASTSPTSQGEQY
D gene: -; CDR3 length: 12; V gene: TRBV24-1; J gene: TRBJ2-7; CDR3 protein: ATSDPGLAYEQY
D gene: -; CDR3 length: 9; V gene: TRBV25-1; J gene: TRBJ1-1; CDR3 protein: ASSDFTEAF
D gene: -; CDR3 length: 13; V gene: TRBV5-1; J gene: TRBJ1-2; CDR3 protein: ASSLDTSGRDGYT
D gene: -; CDR3 length: 11; V gene: TRBV27; J gene: TRBJ2-1; CDR3 protein: ASSAGPYNEQF
D gene: -; CDR3 length: 14; V gene: TRBV28; J gene: TRBJ1-5; CDR3 protein: ASSFADSYSNQPQH
D gene: TRBD1; CDR3 length: 15; V gene: TRBV29-1; J gene: TRBJ2-6; CDR3 protein: SVQTGPTSSGANVLT
D gene: -; CDR3 length: 12; V gene: TRBV21-1; J gene: TRBJ1-3; CDR3 protein: ASSPRGQGNTIY
D gene: TRBD2; CDR3 length: 14; V gene: TRBV18; J gene: TRBJ2-3; CDR3 protein: ASSRSSGGGTDTQY
D gene: -; CDR3 length: 12; V gene: TRBV5-1; J gene: TRBJ1-5; CDR3 protein: ASSSEGGPKPQH
D gene: -; CDR3 length: 12; V gene: TRBV19; J gene: TRBJ1-6; CDR3 protein: ASSMGTNNSPLH
D gene: -; CDR3 length: 14; V gene: TRBV12-1; J gene: TRBJ1-1; CDR3 protein: ASSPLTGSGNTEAF
D gene: TRBD1; CDR3 length: 15; V gene: TRBV9; J gene: TRBJ1-1; CDR3 protein: ASSVGTGKVSNPEAF
D gene: TRBD1; CDR3 length: 15; V gene: TRBV2; J gene: TRBJ1-6; CDR3 protein: ASTAAGGSSYNSPLH
D gene: -; CDR3 length: 10; V gene: TRBV3-1/TRBV3-2; J gene: TRBJ1-5; CDR3 protein: ASSQEGQPQH
D gene: TRBD2; CDR3 length: 14; V gene: TRBV7-9; J gene: TRBJ2-7; CDR3 protein: ASSPQSWGGGYEQY
D gene: TRBD1; CDR3 length: 13; V gene: TRBV5-4; J gene: TRBJ2-2; CDR3 protein: ASSFRTGGTGELF
D gene: -; CDR3 length: 12; V gene: TRBV5-1; J gene: TRBJ2-7; CDR3 protein: ASRKTGSSYEQY
D gene: -; CDR3 length: 14; V gene: TRBV7-2; J gene: TRBJ1-5; CDR3 protein: ASSPTFGSSNQPQH
D gene: -; CDR3 length: 15; V gene: TRBV6-2/TRBV6-3; J gene: TRBJ2-5; CDR3 protein: ASSSAGRTSLRETQY
D gene: TRBD1; CDR3 length: 12; V gene: TRBV4-1; J gene: TRBJ1-6; CDR3 protein: ASRPTGRNSPLH
D gene: -; CDR3 length: 12; V gene: TRBV2; J gene: TRBJ1-4; CDR3 protein: ASEQLMAGEKLF
D gene: -; CDR3 length: 11; V gene: TRBV7-9; J gene: TRBJ1-4; CDR3 protein: ASSPPRGTRLF
D gene: TRBD2; CDR3 length: 12; V gene: TRBV24-1; J gene: TRBJ2-1; CDR3 protein: ATRRSGGRGEQF
D gene: -; CDR3 length: 14; V gene: TRBV6-5; J gene: TRBJ2-7; CDR3 protein: ASSYSHAAGSHEQY
D gene: TRBD2; CDR3 length: 11; V gene: TRBV5-1; J gene: TRBJ2-1; CDR3 protein: ASQTSGYNEQF